A single sample gave rise to the 2 T cell receptor beta chains below, sequenced in a study of tumor T cells in aggressive B-cell lymphoma. Data came from immunoSEQ multiplex PCR; TCRdb stores just in-frame clones and leaves some out. Counted here are about 2,100 clones, about 90% occurring once; the ten biggest clones make up 6.6%. The sequencing sample was made of tumor tissue. These receptors all come from an adult with diffuse large B cell lymphoma.

The chain combines TRBV2 with TRBJ1-4, with 8 bases fitting TRBD1. Germline CDR1 reads SNHLY; CDR2 reads FYNNEI. The CDR3 is 14 amino acids. Unmatched junction bases numbered 6, after V lost 3 bases and J lost 9 bases. The CDR3 reads CASSDPGTGQKLFF. The CDR3, as DNA: TGTGCCAGCAGTGACCCCGGGACAGGCCAAAAACTGTTTTTT.

This chain uses TRBV5-1 with TRBJ1-1; tentatively, D is TRBD1 (5 bases). This CDR3 region has 14 residues. V dropped 3 bases and J dropped 1 base, with 10 bases sitting between them. Germline CDR1 SGHRS, CDR2 YFSETQ. CDR3 in amino acids: CASSWGDRNTEAFF. The CDR3 region has the DNA TGCGCCAGCAGCTGGGGGGATCGGAACACTGAAGCTTTCTTT.